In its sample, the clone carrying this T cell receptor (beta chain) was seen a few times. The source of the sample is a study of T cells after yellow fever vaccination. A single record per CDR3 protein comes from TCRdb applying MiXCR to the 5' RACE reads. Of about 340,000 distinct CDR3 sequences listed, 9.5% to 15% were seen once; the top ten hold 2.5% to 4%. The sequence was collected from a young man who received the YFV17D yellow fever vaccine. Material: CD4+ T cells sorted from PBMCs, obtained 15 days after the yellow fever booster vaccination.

CDR3 DNA: TGTGCCAGCAGCACCTTTGGCGCCTATGGCTACACCTTC. It encodes CASSTFGAYGYTF. This chain joins TRBV7-9 and TRBJ1-2; D call uncertain. This CDR3 contains 13 residues. Germline-derived CDR1 and CDR2 are SEHNR and FQNEAQ (reference sequence). Trimming removed 5 bases at V and 4 bases at J, with 11 bases between.